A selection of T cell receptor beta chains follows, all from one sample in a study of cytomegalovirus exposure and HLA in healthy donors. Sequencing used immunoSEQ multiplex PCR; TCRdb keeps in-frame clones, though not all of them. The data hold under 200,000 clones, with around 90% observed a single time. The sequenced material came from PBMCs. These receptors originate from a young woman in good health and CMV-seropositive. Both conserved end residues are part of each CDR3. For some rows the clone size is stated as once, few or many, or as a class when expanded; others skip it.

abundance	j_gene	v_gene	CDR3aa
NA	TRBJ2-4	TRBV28	CASSFYYSAGGFKNIQYF
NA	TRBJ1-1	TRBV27	CASSPPRQGARTEAFF
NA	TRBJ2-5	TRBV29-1	CSVTGTSGDFQETQYF
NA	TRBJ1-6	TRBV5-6	CASSSPLGAPNNSPLHF
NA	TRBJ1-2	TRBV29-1	CSVMWTGGGYTF
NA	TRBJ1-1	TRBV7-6	CASSSRGGVDTEAFF
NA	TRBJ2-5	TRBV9	CASSPGAGGTGETQYF
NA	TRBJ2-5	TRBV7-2	CASSLVQGYGETQYF
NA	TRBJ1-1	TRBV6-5	CASSPGGDTEAFF
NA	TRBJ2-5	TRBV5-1	CASSLVPGGIETQYF
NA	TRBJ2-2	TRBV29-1	CSVDSGSNTGELFF
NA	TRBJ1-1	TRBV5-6	CASSKDRDTEAFF
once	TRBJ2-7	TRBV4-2	CASSQVGGSGGLPYEQYF
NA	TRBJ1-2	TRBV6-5	CASSNGRWGGYGYTF
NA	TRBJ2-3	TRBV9	CASSVTGSTDTQYF
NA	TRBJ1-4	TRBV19	CASSVQGKGEKLFF
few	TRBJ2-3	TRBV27	CASSSHQGASGGTDTQYF
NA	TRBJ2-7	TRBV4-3	CASSQEPTGNTYEQYF
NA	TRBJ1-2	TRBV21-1	CASTLGQGGDYGYTF
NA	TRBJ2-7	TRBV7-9	CASSLGGGTPYEQYF
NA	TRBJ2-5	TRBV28	CASRYSRLAGGPGRETQYF
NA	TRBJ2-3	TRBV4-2	CASTLGGLQTDTQYF
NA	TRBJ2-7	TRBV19	CASSPRGTGHEQYF
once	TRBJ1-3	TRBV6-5	CASGLGAGNTIYF
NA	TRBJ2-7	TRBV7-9	CASSSGTYEQYF
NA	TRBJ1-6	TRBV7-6	CASSAPGTGISSPLHF
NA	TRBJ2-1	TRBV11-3	CASSHSIAGGYNEQFF
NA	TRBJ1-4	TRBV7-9	CASSLTGIAEELFF
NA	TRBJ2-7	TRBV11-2	CASSATSGGYYEQYF
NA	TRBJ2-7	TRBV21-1	CASSKGGTGVFSYEQYF
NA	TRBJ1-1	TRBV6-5	CASSYSPDRDTEAFF
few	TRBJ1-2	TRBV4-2	CASSQDGGPLNYGYTF
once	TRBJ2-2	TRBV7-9	CASSSAGTVFGELFF
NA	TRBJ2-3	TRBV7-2	CASSKDGAGTTDTQYF
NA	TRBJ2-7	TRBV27	CASAGQDYEQYF